This T cell receptor beta chain emerged from a study of blood T cell repertoires in COVID-19. Overall study context: Samples taken during acute and convalescent COVID-19 were collected in the United States, Italy and Spain. PBMCs, B-cell-depleted T cells, or T cells provided the cDNA or gDNA that made up the material.

Looked up from germline, CDR1 is MNHNS and CDR2 is SASEGT. This CDR3 is 16 amino acids long. Trimming took 2 bases from V and 4 from J; bases not matched to a gene: 6. In the original workflow: Amplification with reference gene primers provided the estimates of nucleated cell counts. Sequencing was performed with immunoSEQ multiplex PCR; in TCRdb, only in-frame clones are kept and a portion is missing. That table is the source of V, J and clone size, and D and trimming were worked out from the DNA. The table lists nearly 80,000 clones, around 88% of them singletons. The rearrangement joins TRBV6-1 to TRBJ1-2; TRBD1 matches 11 bases. Sequencing used peripheral blood. This receptor was identified in a woman of 80 years or more with active or convalescent COVID-19. CDR3 in amino acids: CASSEWRTGGIYGYTF. The CDR3, as DNA: TGTGCCAGCAGTGAATGGAGGACAGGGGGCATCTATGGCTACACCTTC.